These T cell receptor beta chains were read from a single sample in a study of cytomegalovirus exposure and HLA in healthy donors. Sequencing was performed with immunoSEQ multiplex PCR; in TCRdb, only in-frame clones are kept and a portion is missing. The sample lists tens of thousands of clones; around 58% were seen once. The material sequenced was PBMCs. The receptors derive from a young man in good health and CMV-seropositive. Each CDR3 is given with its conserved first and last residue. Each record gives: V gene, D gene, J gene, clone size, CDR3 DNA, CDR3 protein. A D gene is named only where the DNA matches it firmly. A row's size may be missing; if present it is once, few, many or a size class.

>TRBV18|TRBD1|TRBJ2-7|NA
TGTGCCAGCTCACCGTCCTCCTACGACAGGGGGGTTTCCTACGAGCAGTACTTC
CASSPSSYDRGVSYEQYF
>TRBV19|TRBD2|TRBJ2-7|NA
TGTGCCAGTAGTAGCCCGGGACTAGCGGATGAGCAGTACTTC
CASSSPGLADEQYF
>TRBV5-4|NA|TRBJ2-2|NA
TGTGCCAGCAGCGCGTCAGGAGGCGGGGAGCTGTTTTTT
CASSASGGGELFF
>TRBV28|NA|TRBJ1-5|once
TGTGCCAGCAGTCTCTCTCGGGGTCAGCCCCAGCATTTT
CASSLSRGQPQHF
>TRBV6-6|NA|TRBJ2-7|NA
TGTGCCAGCAGCCTTGTGCGGGGAAACTACGAGCAGTACTTC
CASSLVRGNYEQYF
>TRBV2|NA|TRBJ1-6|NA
TGTGCCAGCACCAACGGGGGATTTAATTCACCCCTCCACTTT
CASTNGGFNSPLHF
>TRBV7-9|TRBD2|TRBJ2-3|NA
TGTTCCACCTTTCGGATAGCGGGAAACACAGATACGCAGTATTTT
CSTFRIAGNTDTQYF
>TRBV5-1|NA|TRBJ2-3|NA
TGCGCCAGCAGCTTAGGGGGGGCCAGCACAGATACGCAGTATTTT
CASSLGGASTDTQYF
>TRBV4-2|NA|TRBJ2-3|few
TGTGCCAGCAGCCAAGATTCCCCCGCGGGGACAGATACGCAGTATTTT
CASSQDSPAGTDTQYF
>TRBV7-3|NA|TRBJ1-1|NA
TGTGCCAGCAGCTCAGGGCCGGTGAACACTGAAGCTTTCTTT
CASSSGPVNTEAFF
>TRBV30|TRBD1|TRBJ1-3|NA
TGTGCCTGGGACAGGGAATCTGGAAACACCATATATTTT
CAWDRESGNTIYF
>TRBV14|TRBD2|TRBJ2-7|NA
TGTGCCAGCAGCCACGGCGGGAGGGCCGTCTACGAGCAGTACTTC
CASSHGGRAVYEQYF
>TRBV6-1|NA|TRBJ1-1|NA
TGTGCCAGCAGTCCCCGACTTAACACTGAAGCTTTCTTT
CASSPRLNTEAFF
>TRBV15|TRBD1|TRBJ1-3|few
TGTGCCACCAGCGGGACAGGGTACTTCTCTGGAAACACCATATATTTT
CATSGTGYFSGNTIYF
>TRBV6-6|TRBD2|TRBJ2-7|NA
TGTGCCAGCAGTACCACTAGCGGGAGGGTCATTGTGGAGCAGTACTTC
CASSTTSGRVIVEQYF
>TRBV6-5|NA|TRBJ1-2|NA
TGTGCCAGCAGTCAGACAGAAAACTATGGCTACACCTTC
CASSQTENYGYTF
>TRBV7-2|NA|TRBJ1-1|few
TGTGCCAGCAGCTTTCGAGGTGAAGCTTTCTTT
CASSFRGEAFF
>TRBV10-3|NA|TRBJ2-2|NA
TGTGCCATCAGAGGAGACGCGAACACCGGGGAGCTGTTTTTT
CAIRGDANTGELFF
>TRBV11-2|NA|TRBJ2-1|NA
TGTGCCAGCAGTTCAGGGCACACGAACAATGAGCAGTTCTTC
CASSSGHTNNEQFF
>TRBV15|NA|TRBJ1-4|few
TGTGCCACAAGCCGGGTCTATAATGAAAAACTGTTTTTT
CATSRVYNEKLFF
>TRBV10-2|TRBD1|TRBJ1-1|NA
TGCGCCACCAATGCCGGGACAGGTTGGACTGAAGCTTTCTTT
CATNAGTGWTEAFF
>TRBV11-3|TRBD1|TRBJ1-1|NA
TGTGCCAGCAGCTTCCAGGGGGTCCTTGAAGCTTTCTTT
CASSFQGVLEAFF
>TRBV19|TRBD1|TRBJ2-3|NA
TGTGCCAGTAGTAAGGACAGGGGGCCGCAAGATACGCAGTATTTT
CASSKDRGPQDTQYF
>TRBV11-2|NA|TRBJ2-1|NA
TGTGCCAGCAGCCCCGGTGGCGGGCGGGACAATGAGCAGTTCTTC
CASSPGGGRDNEQFF
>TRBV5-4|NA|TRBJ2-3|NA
TGTGCCAGCAGCTTGGAAGGGGAAGATACGCAGTATTTT
CASSLEGEDTQYF
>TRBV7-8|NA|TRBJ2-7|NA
TGTGCCAGCAGCTTAAAGGGGCCCTACGAGCAGTACTTC
CASSLKGPYEQYF
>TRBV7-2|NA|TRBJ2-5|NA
TGTGCCAGCAGCTTAGTATCTGGGGGCGAGGAGACCCAGTACTTC
CASSLVSGGEETQYF
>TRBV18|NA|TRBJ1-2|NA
TGTGCCAGCTCACCACGGGAGGACACCTATGGCTACACCTTC
CASSPREDTYGYTF
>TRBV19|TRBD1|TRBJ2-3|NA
TGTGCCAGTAGTAGCCCTTCAGGGGGCGCAGATACGCAGTATTTT
CASSSPSGGADTQYF
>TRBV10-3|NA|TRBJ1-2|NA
TGTGCCATCGAGCGGTATGGCTACACCTTC
CAIERYGYTF
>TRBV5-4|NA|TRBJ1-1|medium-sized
TGTGCCAGCAGCCCAGCCCTAACGGGGGAAACTGAAGCTTTCTTT
CASSPALTGETEAFF
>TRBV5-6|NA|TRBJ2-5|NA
TGTGCCAGCAGCTTGCTTGAGGGGGATGGGACCCAGTACTTC
CASSLLEGDGTQYF
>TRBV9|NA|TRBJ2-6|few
TGTGCCAGCAGCGTAGCTGTGGGGCCTGGGGCCAACGTCCTGACTTTC
CASSVAVGPGANVLTF
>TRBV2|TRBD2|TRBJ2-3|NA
TGTGCCAGCAGATTTCCGGGACTAGCGGGGGCGACTAGCACAGATACGCAGTATTTT
CASRFPGLAGATSTDTQYF
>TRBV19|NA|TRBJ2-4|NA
TGTGCCAGTACTTCCAGCGGACTAGCCAAAAACATTCAGTACTTC
CASTSSGLAKNIQYF
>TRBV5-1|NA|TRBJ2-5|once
TGCGCCAGCAGCTTGAGCCAGGGCCAAGAGACCCAGTACTTC
CASSLSQGQETQYF
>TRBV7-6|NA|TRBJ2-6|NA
TGTGCCAGCAGCCAGGTGGGCTCTGGGGCCAACGTCCTGACTTTC
CASSQVGSGANVLTF
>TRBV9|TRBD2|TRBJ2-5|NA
TGTGCCAGCAGCGTAGGGCCCGGAGCGGGGGGCTCAGAGACCCAGTACTTC
CASSVGPGAGGSETQYF
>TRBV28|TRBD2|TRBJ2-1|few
TGTGCCAGCAGTCCCGGGACTAGCGGGAGTAATGAGCAGTTCTTC
CASSPGTSGSNEQFF
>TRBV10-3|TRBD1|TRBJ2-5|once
TGTGCCATCAGTAAAAAAACAGGGGGTGAGACCCAGTACTTC
CAISKKTGGETQYF
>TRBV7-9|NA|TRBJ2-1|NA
TGTGCCAGCAGCCCCCGGACAGGAGGGCCTTACAATGAGCAGTTCTTC
CASSPRTGGPYNEQFF
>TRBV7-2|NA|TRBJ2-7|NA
TGTGCCAGCAGCTACCCCGGACAGACCTACGAGCAGTACTTC
CASSYPGQTYEQYF
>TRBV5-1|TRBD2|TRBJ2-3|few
TGCGCCAGCAGCCTCGGGACTAGCGGGAGGAGCGCAGATACGCAGTATTTT
CASSLGTSGRSADTQYF
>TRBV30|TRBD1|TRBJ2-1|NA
TGTGCCTTGGGGGACAGCTACAATGAGCAGTTCTTC
CALGDSYNEQFF
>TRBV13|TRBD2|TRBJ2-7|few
TGTGCCAGCAGCCCTAGCGGCTTCTCCTACGAGCAGTACTTC
CASSPSGFSYEQYF
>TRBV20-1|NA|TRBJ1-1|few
TGCAGTGCTAGGAGACACTTTGAAGCTTTCTTT
CSARRHFEAFF
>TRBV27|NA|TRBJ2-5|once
TGTGCCAGCAGAGATAACACAGGGACCGAGACCCAGTACTTC
CASRDNTGTETQYF
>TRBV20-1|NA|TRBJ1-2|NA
TGCAGTGCTAGGGGCGACTATGGCTACACCTTC
CSARGDYGYTF
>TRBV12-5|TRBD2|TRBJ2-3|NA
TGTGCTAGTGGCCCCGGGACTAGCGAGGATACGCAGTATTTT
CASGPGTSEDTQYF
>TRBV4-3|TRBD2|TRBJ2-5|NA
TGCGCCAGCAGCCAAGACGTAGCGGGGGGGGCCGAGACCCAGTACTTC
CASSQDVAGGAETQYF
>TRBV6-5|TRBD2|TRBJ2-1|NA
TGTGCCAGCAGACGCGGGGGGCTGGGGGGCAATGAGCAGTTCTTC
CASRRGGLGGNEQFF